Given below is one T cell receptor (beta chain) in context. The germline V gene encodes CDR1 SQVTM and CDR2 ANQGSEA. The CDR3 has 13 residues. V trimming: 6 bases; J trimming: 3 bases; junction bases outside the gene matches: 3. RNA transcripts provided the source from which TCR beta CDR3 regions were amplified. Primed by the HTBI set, a first-round RT-PCR was run on the TCR CDR3. TCRdb re-derived calls from the multiplex PCR reads in MiXCR, one entry per CDR3 protein. Found here are 500,000 to 600,000 distinct CDR3 sequences, about 20% of them singletons; the top ten hold around 50%. The data derive from a study of T cells in Graves' hyperthyroidism and ophthalmopathy.

Specimen: blood. The TCR comes from a man aged 40-50 years with Graves' ophthalmopathy. The chain has TRBV29-1 and TRBJ2-7; 12 bases align to TRBD2. The CDR3 DNA reads as TGCAGCGTCGAACTAGCGGGAGGCTACGAGCAGTACTTC. As protein: CSVELAGGYEQYF.